This T cell receptor (beta chain) was documented in a study of beta chain features in type 1 diabetes. About the research overall: There were approximately 100,000,000 sorted cells examined across all samples.

The CDR3 contains 12 residues. Germline lookup yields CDR1 GTSNPN and CDR2 SVGIG (reference sequence). Sequenced material consisted of expressed TCRB transcripts (all of the isolated RNA was reverse transcribed). The repertoire was sequenced with immunoSEQ multiplex PCR; TCRdb's copy has only in-frame clones and lacks some. The sample has 310,000 or so clones, about a tenth seen once; the top ten hold more than 0.8%. Notes on this clone: The antigen is not known.

Study results and caveats: Shorter TCRB CDR3s, moderately but significantly so, marked every one of the four CD4+ subsets in Type 1 diabetes patients. HLA effects on TCRB rearrangement stayed unresolved here.

This TCR was sampled from a man aged 25 to 40 with type 1 diabetes. The sequenced sample consisted of central memory CD4+ T cells from blood. The chain joins TRBV30 to TRBJ2-5; no firm D call. The end of the DNA aligns better with TRBJ2-7, so the J call may be wrong. The CDR3 spells CAWMGTAYEQYF. The CDR3 coding sequence is TGTGCCTGGATGGGCACAGCCTACGAGCAGTACTTC.